The clone carrying this TCR beta chain has more than one count but fewer than ten. Its antigen is not known. These data are taken from a study of post-analysis software for immune sequencing data. Study details: Relapsing-remitting, secondary progressive and progressive-relapsing multiple sclerosis were all included among the disease courses. Study-level findings and limits: Patients had higher frequencies than controls of roughly 5 TRBV segments, including TRBV5-6, TRBV5-1 and TRBV20-1. Normalized Chao1 diversity was significantly reduced in patients versus controls.

Unique molecular identifiers were present in the TCR beta cDNA libraries. The T cell input of about 0.85 to 10 million gave around 540,000 cDNA molecules. From the PCR reads, TCRdb called clonotypes with MiXCR, one entry per CDR3 protein. There are about 430,000 distinct CDR3 sequences in the sample; 30% to 45% occur only once, and under 9% lies in the top ten. The CDR3 sequence is 17 residues long. The germline gives CDR1 LGHNA, CDR2 YNFKEQ. With V trimmed by 2 bases and J by 2 bases, 10 bases remained unmatched. This sequence joins TRBV4-2 and TRBJ2-5, with TRBD1 identical over 8 bases. The specimen was blood. The clonotype comes from a girl under 10 years old with multiple sclerosis. CDR3 nucleotide sequence: TGTGCCAGCAGCCAACCCTATTCACAGGGGGAGCAAGAGACCCAGTACTTC. The encoded protein is CASSQPYSQGEQETQYF.